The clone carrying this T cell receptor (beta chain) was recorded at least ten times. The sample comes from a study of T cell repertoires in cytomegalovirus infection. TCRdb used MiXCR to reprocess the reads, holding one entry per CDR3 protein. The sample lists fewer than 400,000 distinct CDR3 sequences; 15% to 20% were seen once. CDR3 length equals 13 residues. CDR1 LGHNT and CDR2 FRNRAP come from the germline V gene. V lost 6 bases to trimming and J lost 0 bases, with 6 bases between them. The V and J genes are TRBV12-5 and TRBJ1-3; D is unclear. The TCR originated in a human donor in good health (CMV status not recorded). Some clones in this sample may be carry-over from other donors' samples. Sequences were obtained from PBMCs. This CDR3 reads CASGKFSGNTIYF. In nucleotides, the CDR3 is TGTGCTAGTGGAAAGTTCTCTGGAAACACCATATATTTT.